This T cell receptor beta chain was recovered during a study of cytomegalovirus exposure and HLA in healthy donors. Study-wide points: In a later analysis, across HLA loci, associated TCR counts were highest for DRB1, lowest for HLA-C.

With 4 bases clipped from V and 0 bases from J, the junction kept 24 bases outside the gene matches. The CDR3 sequence is 22 residues long. Germline assignment: CDR1 MRHNA and CDR2 SNTAGT. To note about this clone: What it binds is not known.

Primers included in the PCR were 60 Vbeta and 13 Jbeta primers. Clones were sequenced by immunoSEQ multiplex PCR, and TCRdb holds only the in-frame ones, with some missing. The sample consists of approximately 200,000 clones, about 74% of them appearing once. V usage is TRBV6-4 and J usage is TRBJ2-3, with 8 nucleotides matching TRBD2. The TCR was taken from a man in his forties in good health and CMV-seronegative. What was sequenced was PBMCs. The CDR3 spells CASSASREGLAPNYLSTDTQYF. CDR3 nucleotide sequence: TGTGCCAGCAGTGCCTCCCGGGAGGGGCTAGCGCCGAATTACCTTAGCACAGATACGCAGTATTTT.